Following are 8 T cell receptor beta chains from one sample sequenced in a study of CD8+CD57+ T cells in acquired aplastic anemia. Genomic DNA acted as the template from which TCR beta VDJ combination and CDR3 sequence profiling were carried out. TCRdb re-called the reads through MiXCR, storing one row per CDR3 protein. The sample has hundreds of thousands of distinct CDR3 sequences, 60% to 80% seen once. Source material: sorted CD4+, CD8+, or CD8+CD57+ T cells (not recorded which) from PBMCs. The receptors come from a human donor in good health, serving as a control.

Notes on this clonotype: A clone one base away is much larger, so this may be a read error. The chain carries TRBV12-3 or TRBV12-4 and TRBJ2-2; maybe TRBD2 (6 bases). Between the trimmed V and J ends, which lost 2 bases and 7 bases, there was a span of 14 bases. The CDR3 totals 15 residues. The CDR3 loop is CASSLIWGDLGELFF. The CDR3 nucleotides are TGTGCCAGCAGTTTAATATGGGGGGATCTCGGGGAGCTGTTTTTT.

In regard to this clonotype: A much larger clone sits a single nucleotide away, making a read error possible. The chain recombines TRBV4-3 with TRBJ1-2; 12 bases agree with TRBD1. J lost 3 bases, V lost 3 bases, and 11 bases had no gene match. CDR1 and CDR2 (germline): LGHNA, YSLEER. The CDR3 runs to 18 residues. CDR3 DNA sequence: TGCGCCAGCAGCCAGCTAGAACCGGGACAGGGGGCGGACTATGGCTACACCTTC. Amino acids: CASSQLEPGQGADYGYTF.

This clonotype has more than one count but fewer than ten. V is TRBV10-3 and J is TRBJ1-5, with 10 bases identical to TRBD1. In germline, CDR1 is ENHRY, CDR2 SYGVKD. V lost 6 bases, J lost 3 bases, and 2 bases stayed unmatched. CDR3 length equals 14 residues. CDR3: CAISGQGDNQPQHF. In DNA form, the CDR3 reads TGTGCCATCAGCGGACAGGGGGACAATCAGCCCCAGCATTTT.

This clonotype was picked up many times. This chain uses TRBV3-1 with TRBJ1-3, with TRBD1 identical over 8 bases. V trimming: 2 bases; J trimming: 4 bases; junction bases outside the gene matches: 4. Germline CDR1 reads LGHDT; CDR2 reads YNNKEL (reference sequence). There are 15 residues in the CDR3. The CDR3 spells CASSQPRGQGNTIYF. The CDR3, as DNA: TGTGCCAGCAGCCAACCCAGGGGGCAAGGAAACACCATATATTTT.

The chain joins TRBV2 to TRBJ2-1, with 8 bases lining up with TRBD2. CDR3 length equals 14 residues. The V segment lost 6 bases and the J segment 2 bases; nucleotides outside the gene matches: 3. Germline V gene data show CDR1 as SNHLY and CDR2 as FYNNEI. As DNA, the CDR3 is TGTGCCAGCAGGGCGCGGGGGGCCTACAATGAGCAGTTCTTC. It encodes CASRARGAYNEQFF.

This clonotype appeared many times. The chain employs TRBV5-6 and TRBJ2-2; 7 bases match TRBD1. V gave up 3 bases and J gave up 7 bases; unmatched junction bases: 9. Per germline, CDR1 SGHDT and CDR2 YYEEEE. CDR3 length: 15 amino acids. The CDR3 sequence is CASSWDRGSGGELFF. CDR3 nucleotide sequence: TGTGCCAGCAGCTGGGACAGAGGGTCAGGCGGGGAGCTGTTTTTT.

This sequence joins TRBV19 and TRBJ1-4; D gene ambiguous. The V gene's germline CDR1 is LNHDA and CDR2 SQIVND (reference sequence). This CDR3 is built from 14 residues. V shed 4 bases and J shed 8 bases, with 14 bases lying between them. The CDR3 sequence: CASSTDLRGEKLFF. Written as DNA, the CDR3 is TGTGCCAGTAGTACAGACTTAAGAGGGGAAAAACTGTTTTTT.

Regarding this clonotype: Germline is not matched at one junction end, which may reflect a read error. The chain couples TRBV7-9 to TRBJ2-3; 8 bases fit TRBD2. CDR1 SEHNR and CDR2 FQNEAQ come from the germline V gene (reference sequence). CDR3 length: 14 amino acids. The chain's CDR3 is CASSRGTRNEQFFF. The CDR3 nucleotides are TGTGCCAGCAGCCGCGGGACTAGGAATGAGCAGTTCTTCTTT.